A selection of T cell receptor beta chains follows, all from one sample in a study of naive and memory T cell subsets. TCRdb re-called the UMI-ligation and nested PCR reads through MiXCR, storing one row per CDR3 protein. The sample consists of 84,000 or so distinct CDR3 sequences, 7% of them appearing once. The material sequenced was central memory CD4+ T cells from blood. These receptors were obtained from a human donor in good health. Both conserved end residues are part of each CDR3. The order of the fields is J gene, V gene, clone size, D gene, CDR3 protein, CDR3 DNA. D genes are given only for firm matches. Only some rows state a clone size, as once, few, many or a class for expanded clones.

j_gene: TRBJ1-1; v_gene: TRBV20-1; abundance: NA; d_gene: NA; CDR3aa: CSASADGRNTEAFF; CDR3nt: TGCAGTGCTAGTGCCGATGGGAGGAACACTGAAGCTTTCTTT
j_gene: TRBJ1-2; v_gene: TRBV29-1; abundance: NA; d_gene: NA; CDR3aa: CSVEDHSRAYGYTF; CDR3nt: TGCAGCGTTGAAGATCATAGCAGGGCCTATGGCTACACCTTC
j_gene: TRBJ2-5; v_gene: TRBV7-9; abundance: few; d_gene: NA; CDR3aa: CASSPWVTGRHHETQYF; CDR3nt: TGTGCCAGCAGCCCATGGGTCACAGGGCGGCACCATGAGACCCAGTACTTC
j_gene: TRBJ1-1; v_gene: TRBV29-1; abundance: many; d_gene: TRBD1; CDR3aa: CSAGQVNTEAFF; CDR3nt: TGCAGCGCAGGACAGGTGAACACTGAAGCTTTCTTT
j_gene: TRBJ2-1; v_gene: TRBV9; abundance: NA; d_gene: NA; CDR3aa: CASSPTETRNNEQFF; CDR3nt: TGTGCCAGCAGTCCCACCGAAACTAGAAACAATGAGCAGTTCTTC
j_gene: TRBJ2-1; v_gene: TRBV7-2; abundance: NA; d_gene: NA; CDR3aa: CASSVGTLGYGEQFF; CDR3nt: TGTGCCAGCAGCGTCGGGACTCTAGGTTACGGTGAGCAGTTCTTC
j_gene: TRBJ2-1; v_gene: TRBV9; abundance: many; d_gene: NA; CDR3aa: CASSVERVNEQFF; CDR3nt: TGTGCCAGCAGCGTAGAAAGGGTCAATGAGCAGTTCTTC
j_gene: TRBJ2-1; v_gene: TRBV21-1; abundance: NA; d_gene: NA; CDR3aa: CAIEDRNLPVF; CDR3nt: TGTGCCATCGAGGACAGGAACCTGCCGGTCTTC
j_gene: TRBJ2-4; v_gene: TRBV19; abundance: many; d_gene: NA; CDR3aa: CASNRDVSKNIQYF; CDR3nt: TGTGCCAGTAACAGGGATGTTTCCAAAAACATTCAGTACTTC
j_gene: TRBJ1-2; v_gene: TRBV3-1; abundance: many; d_gene: NA; CDR3aa: CASSQGVGSVTF; CDR3nt: TGTGCCAGCAGCCAAGGAGTCGGATCCGTCACCTTC
j_gene: TRBJ2-1; v_gene: TRBV20-1; abundance: NA; d_gene: NA; CDR3aa: CSAQSGPAGEQFF; CDR3nt: TGCAGTGCTCAATCTGGACCGGCCGGCGAGCAGTTCTTC
j_gene: TRBJ1-5; v_gene: TRBV2; abundance: NA; d_gene: NA; CDR3aa: CASKDSSNQPQHF; CDR3nt: TGTGCCAGCAAAGACAGTAGCAATCAGCCCCAGCATTTT
j_gene: TRBJ1-1; v_gene: TRBV19; abundance: many; d_gene: NA; CDR3aa: CASSRGAAGKGEAFF; CDR3nt: TGTGCCAGTAGTAGGGGTGCGGCGGGGAAGGGAGAAGCTTTCTTT
j_gene: TRBJ2-3; v_gene: TRBV12-3/TRBV12-4; abundance: few; d_gene: TRBD2; CDR3aa: CASSRRTSGGTDTQYF; CDR3nt: TGTGCCAGCAGCCGGCGGACTAGCGGGGGCACAGATACGCAGTATTTT
j_gene: TRBJ1-6; v_gene: TRBV21-1; abundance: NA; d_gene: NA; CDR3aa: CASSKGQRRAPGGSPLHF; CDR3nt: TGTGCCAGCAGCAAAGGGCAGCGCCGGGCCCCAGGTGGTTCACCCCTCCACTTT